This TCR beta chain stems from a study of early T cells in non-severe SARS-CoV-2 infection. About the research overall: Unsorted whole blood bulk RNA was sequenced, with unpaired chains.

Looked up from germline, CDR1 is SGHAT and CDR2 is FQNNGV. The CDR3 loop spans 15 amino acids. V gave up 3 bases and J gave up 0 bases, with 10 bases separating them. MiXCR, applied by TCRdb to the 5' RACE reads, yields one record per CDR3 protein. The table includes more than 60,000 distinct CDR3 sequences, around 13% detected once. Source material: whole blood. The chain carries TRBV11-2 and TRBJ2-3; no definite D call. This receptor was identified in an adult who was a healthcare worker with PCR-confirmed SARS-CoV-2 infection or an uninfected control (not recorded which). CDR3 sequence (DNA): TGTGCCAGCAGCTTCTTTTCAACTAGCACAGATACGCAGTATTTT. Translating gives CASSFFSTSTDTQYF.